This entry concerns a single T cell receptor (beta chain). In the authors' methods: Reference gene primer amplification gave nucleated cell count estimates. Only in-frame clones appear in the TCRdb table, and some are missing; sequencing was by immunoSEQ multiplex PCR. That table gives V, J and clone size, and the DNA gave D and trimming. The profile shows around 310,000 clones, 90% of them singletons. These data come from a study of blood T cell repertoires in COVID-19. Turning to the study itself: From the United States, Italy and Spain came samples of acute and convalescent COVID-19. In each case, the material was cDNA or gDNA derived from T cells, B-cell-depleted T cells, or PBMCs.

The CDR3 is 15 amino acids. Germline values: CDR1 SGDLS, CDR2 YYNGEE. V was shortened by 3 bases and J by 0 bases, with 10 bases between the two germline ends. Seattle's enrolled individuals joined amid active infection and were then monitored longitudinally. The receptor was isolated from a woman aged 35 to 49 with COVID-19, enrolled during active disease. The source material was peripheral blood. The chain joins TRBV9 to TRBJ2-1; D not certain. CDR3 amino acids: CASSALRSSYNEQFF. CDR3 sequence (DNA): TGTGCCAGCAGCGCCCTACGAAGCTCCTACAATGAGCAGTTCTTC. Drawing the rest from reference TRBV9 and TRBJ2-1, the complete variable domain is DSGVTQTPKHLITATGQRVTLRCSPRSGDLSVYWYQQSLDQGLQFLIQYYNGEERAKGNILERFSAQQFPDLHSELNLSSLELGDSALYFCASSALRSSYNEQFFGPGTRLTVL.